Each of the 18 T cell receptor beta chains below was sequenced from the same sample in a study of identical twins. TCRdb analysed the 5' RACE reads with MiXCR anew, one entry per CDR3 protein. The table records about 890,000 distinct CDR3 sequences, 9% to 15% of them present only once. Another study also made use of these data, one on yellow fever vaccine responses in identical twins.

The source material was PBMCs. The receptors here all came from a woman aged 18-30 years in good health.

This chain joins TRBV20-1 and TRBJ2-3; TRBD1 is a possible D gene (6 bases). CDR3 length: 15 amino acids. The V end lost 2 bases, the J end lost 6 bases, and 18 bases lay between the germline ends. Germline V gives CDR1 DFQATT, CDR2 SNEGSKA (reference sequence). The CDR3 DNA reads as TGCAGTGCTAGACCCGAGGGACACCCGGGGGATACGCAGTATTTT. It translates to CSARPEGHPGDTQYF.

Ten or more counts support this clonotype. The chain couples TRBV6-2 or TRBV6-3 to TRBJ2-7, with a possible D match to TRBD2 (6 bases). The CDR3 contains 14 residues. Germline V gives CDR1 MNHEY, CDR2 SVGEGT. V shed 6 bases and J shed 3 bases, with 15 bases lying between them. CDR3 bases: TGTGCCAGCAGAACCGGGCGGGGCATCTACGAGCAGTACTTC. Translating gives CASRTGRGIYEQYF.

The chain couples TRBV7-9 to TRBJ1-1; D call uncertain. The V gene's germline CDR1 is SEHNR and CDR2 FQNEAQ (reference sequence). This CDR3 is 11 amino acids long. V was shortened by 5 bases and J by 11 bases, with 12 bases between the two germline ends. The CDR3: CASSLGRLAFF. In DNA form, the CDR3 reads TGTGCCAGCAGCCTAGGTCGGTTGGCTTTCTTT.

The rearrangement uses TRBV28 and TRBJ2-7; 8 positions match TRBD2. CDR1 is MDHEN and CDR2 is SYDVKM in the germline V gene. With V trimmed by 7 bases and J by 3 bases, 5 bases remained unmatched. The CDR3 loop spans 13 amino acids. CDR3 bases: TGTGCCAGCACAAGCGGGAGCGTCTACGAGCAGTACTTC. Translation gives CASTSGSVYEQYF.

V is TRBV7-2 and J is TRBJ2-1, with D unresolved. This CDR3 is built from 13 residues. Germline CDR1 and CDR2: SGHTA and FQGNSA. The germline V and J ends were trimmed by 7 bases and 4 bases, with 11 bases remaining between them. CDR3 residues: CASTPQKYNEQFF. For the CDR3, the DNA is TGTGCCAGCACGCCCCAGAAGTACAATGAGCAGTTCTTC.

This clonotype was seen at least ten times. The chain employs TRBV6-1 and TRBJ1-5; D gene ambiguous. Germline V lookup: CDR1 MNHNS, CDR2 SASEGT. The length of the CDR3 is 13 residues. With 5 bases removed from V and 7 bases from J, the gap between germline ends came to 12 bases. The DNA of the CDR3 is TGTGCCAGCAGTACCGGGATCGGACAGCCCCAGCATTTT. This codes for CASSTGIGQPQHF.

The table lists this clonotype with many counts. The chain uses TRBV12-3 or TRBV12-4 and TRBJ1-5; D might be TRBD1 (5 bases). With 5 bases removed from V and 5 bases from J, the gap between germline ends came to 13 bases. There are 14 residues in the CDR3. In DNA, the CDR3 is TGTGCCAGCAGTAAGGAACAGGTGTATCAGCCCCAGCATTTT. Translated: CASSKEQVYQPQHF.

This clonotype was observed many times. The rearrangement uses TRBV12-3 or TRBV12-4 and TRBJ2-1; possibly TRBD2 for D (6 bases). Trimming left V 8 bases short and J 4 bases short, with 12 bases between. This CDR3 region has 13 residues. The CDR3 nucleotides are TGTGCCAGCGGGGACTCCTCATACAATGAGCAGTTCTTC. Protein product: CASGDSSYNEQFF.

The gene calls are TRBV20-1 and TRBJ2-7; D uncertain. The CDR3 is made up of 16 amino acids. Germline values: CDR1 DFQATT, CDR2 SNEGSKA (reference sequence). The germline V and J ends were trimmed by 3 bases and 3 bases, with 21 bases remaining between them. The CDR3 DNA sequence: TGCAGTGCTAGTCGCAGTAACTCCGAGAGTATCTACGAGCAGTACTTC. This encodes CSASRSNSESIYEQYF.

The chain has TRBV7-9 and TRBJ2-3; 7 nucleotides line up with TRBD1. V was pared by 4 bases and J by 11 bases, with 9 bases of the junction left unmatched. The CDR3 has 13 amino acids. CDR1 and CDR2 (germline): SEHNR, FQNEAQ (reference sequence). The CDR3 protein is CASSSRKGAEQYF. The CDR3 DNA follows: TGTGCCAGCAGCTCCCGAAAGGGGGCAGAGCAGTATTTT.

This clonotype was seen ten or more times. The chain combines TRBV6-5 with TRBJ2-5; unclear D gene. Trimming left V 0 bases short and J 5 bases short, with 7 bases between. This CDR3 comprises 13 residues. Germline-derived CDR1 and CDR2 are MNHEY and SVGAGI. The CDR3 sequence is CASSYSRVETQYF. The CDR3 DNA follows: TGTGCCAGCAGTTACTCAAGGGTTGAGACCCAGTACTTC.

This clonotype showed up many times. The chain recombines TRBV12-3 or TRBV12-4 with TRBJ2-2, with D hard to call. The ends were cut back, 6 bases at V and 6 bases at J, with 5 bases in the middle. There are 11 residues in the CDR3. In nucleotides, the CDR3 is TGTGCCAGCAGCCGGTCCGGGGAGCTGTTTTTT. Translated, it gives CASSRSGELFF.

The V call is TRBV19, the J call TRBJ2-7, with 7 bases identical to TRBD1. J lost 4 bases, V lost 5 bases, and 8 bases had no gene match. The CDR3 has 14 amino acids. The germline V gene encodes CDR1 LNHDA and CDR2 SQIVND (reference sequence). This CDR3 reads CASSSRQGYYEQYF. The DNA for the CDR3 is TGTGCCAGTAGTTCCCGACAGGGATATTACGAGCAGTACTTC.

This clonotype was found a few times. The chain combines TRBV20-1 with TRBJ1-1; TRBD1 matches 8 bases. The CDR3 length is 12 residues. From germline, CDR1 is DFQATT and CDR2 SNEGSKA (reference sequence). Trimming cost V 8 bases and J 7 bases; bases outside gene matches: 9. The CDR3 loop is CSSPTGALEAFF. The CDR3 DNA reads as TGCAGTTCCCCGACAGGGGCTCTTGAAGCTTTCTTT.

The genes are TRBV7-9 and TRBJ2-1, with D unresolved. V shed 1 base and J shed 5 bases, with 15 bases lying between them. The germline gives CDR1 SEHNR, CDR2 FQNEAQ (reference sequence). This CDR3 region has 16 residues. The CDR3 region has the DNA TGTGCCAGCAGCTTAGAAGCCAGCGCTTTACACAATGAGCAGTTCTTC. Translation gives CASSLEASALHNEQFF.

This clonotype was counted many times. The CDR3 is CASREDRYEQYF. In nucleotides, the CDR3 is TGTGCCAGCAGAGAAGACAGATACGAGCAGTACTTC. The chain is built from TRBV12-3 or TRBV12-4 and TRBJ2-7; a weak D match, TRBD1 (5 bases). The V end was cut by 6 bases, the J end by 4 bases, with 10 bases between. The length of the CDR3 is 12 residues.

The genes are TRBV20-1 and TRBJ1-4, with D perhaps TRBD1 (5 bases). The germline CDR1 and CDR2 sequences are DFQATT and SNEGSKA (reference sequence). V was trimmed by 2 bases and J by 4 bases, leaving 11 bases between them. This CDR3 has 14 amino acids. The CDR3 loop reads CSARPGTNNEKLFF. CDR3 coding DNA: TGCAGTGCTAGACCCGGGACCAATAATGAAAAACTGTTTTTT.

The gene calls are TRBV12-3 or TRBV12-4 and TRBJ1-4, with D perhaps matching TRBD1 (5 bases). V was cut by 6 bases and J by 6 bases, with 14 bases left in between. This CDR3 spans 14 amino acids. This chain's CDR3 is CASRPQETHEKLFF. In DNA form, the CDR3 reads TGTGCCAGCAGACCACAGGAGACCCATGAAAAACTGTTTTTT.